This T cell receptor (beta chain) was profiled in a study of blood T cells in healthy people across ages. Then a second PCR, running roughly 7 to 11 cycles, was carried out with a sample-barcoded 5' primer and a J-beta primer mix. MiXCR, applied by TCRdb to the 5' RACE reads, yields one record per CDR3 protein. The data show more than 1,000,000 distinct CDR3 sequences, roughly a quarter seen once. The V and J ends lost 3 bases and 2 bases, in that order; junction bases with no gene match: 10. The CDR3 is made up of 17 amino acids. Germline lookup yields CDR1 SGDLS and CDR2 YYNGEE. Aged about 6 to 95, donors were systemically healthy Caucasians from Russia. The sample also formed part of further work on T cells of mothers and their children. This second study says: A few healthy Caucasian mothers served as donors, and their six children did as well.

This receptor was obtained from a girl aged 2-10 years in good health. The V gene is TRBV9, the J gene TRBJ2-1; TRBD1 matches 8 bases. The material sequenced was blood. The CDR3 is CASSGALDRVPYNEQFF. The CDR3 DNA reads TGTGCCAGCAGCGGGGCCCTGGACAGGGTCCCCTACAATGAGCAGTTCTTC.